This T cell receptor beta chain is from a study of graft-versus-host responses after intestinal transplantation. Study information: Recipients were given multivisceral, liver-intestinal, or isolated intestinal transplants. Induction using anti-thymocyte globulin, followed by tacrolimus and steroids for two to four years, was given to all recipients. Regarding the study as a whole: Researchers found GvH clones in recipient marrow, and some showed up first in ileum or blood. Maximum circulating GvH clone levels tracked with early post-transplant HvG decreases.

On this clone: Its specificity is not known.

The data were produced by immunoSEQ multiplex PCR, yet TCRdb's version contains in-frame clones alone and is incomplete. This sample yields about 81,000 clones, of which less than 95% are seen a single time; about 0.38% belongs to the top ten. Losses at the gene ends were 1 base for V and 1 base for J; bases not matched to a gene: 5. CDR3 length: 17 amino acids. Germline V gene sequence: CDR1 LNHNV, CDR2 YYDKDF (reference sequence). The TCR originated in a human donor who was the organ donor for an intestinal transplant. Sequences were derived from unstimulated CD4+ T cells sorted from spleen or lymph node cells, sampled before transplant. The genes are TRBV15 and TRBJ2-5, with 11 bases aligning to TRBD1. The DNA of the CDR3 is TGTGCCACCAGCAGAGGGACCGGGACAGGGGGCCAAGAGACCCAGTACTTC. This sequence encodes CATSRGTGTGGQETQYF.